One and the same sample provided the 25 T cell receptor beta chains below, sequenced in a study of PD-1 blockade in mismatch repair-deficient tumors. The repertoire was sequenced with immunoSEQ multiplex PCR; TCRdb's copy has only in-frame clones and lacks some. The sample holds around 50,000 clones, 70% to 85% seen once. Sequences were derived from PBMCs, sampled before pembrolizumab treatment. These TCRs come from an adult with mismatch repair-deficient cancer.

The chain combines TRBV29-1 with TRBJ2-1; 7 bases align to TRBD1. CDR1 and CDR2 (germline): SQVTM, ANQGSEA. J lost 0 bases, V lost 7 bases, and 3 bases had no gene match. The CDR3 loop spans 13 amino acids. The CDR3 spells CSARGSSYNEQFF. CDR3 nucleotides: TGCAGCGCCAGGGGGAGCTCCTACAATGAGCAGTTCTTC.

The chain recombines TRBV27 with TRBJ1-4; D not resolved. The CDR3 sequence is 15 residues long. Trimming removed 7 bases at V and 3 bases at J, with 15 bases between. The germline V gene has CDR1 MNHEY and CDR2 SMNVEV (reference sequence). The CDR3 reads CASNRGGEPNEKLFF. CDR3 nucleotide sequence: TGTGCCAGCAACCGCGGCGGGGAGCCTAATGAAAAACTGTTTTTT. Based on the CDR3 plus reference TRBV27 and TRBJ1-4, the full variable domain is EAQVTQNPRYLITVTGKKLTVTCSQNMNHEYMSWYRQDPGLGLRQIYYSMNVEVTDKGDVPEGYKVSRKEKRNFPLILESPSPNQTSLYFCASNRGGEPNEKLFFGSGTQLSVL.

Only a few counts were recorded for this clone. The chain joins TRBV5-1 to TRBJ2-7; 13 nucleotides match TRBD2. This CDR3 region has 15 residues. Germline-derived CDR1 and CDR2 are SGHRS and YFSETQ. V was clipped by 3 bases and J by 5 bases; unmatched bases: 5. Here the CDR3 DNA reads TGCGCCAGCAGCTCGGGGACTAGCGGGAATCACGAGCAGTACTTC. Its protein is CASSSGTSGNHEQYF.

The J gene is TRBJ2-3, the V gene TRBV6-5; D may be TRBD2 (5 bases). The CDR3 extends over 15 amino acids. In germline, CDR1 is MNHEY, CDR2 SVGAGI. Trimming removed 8 bases at V and 4 bases at J, with 19 bases between. This CDR3 is CASGGFGVPPDTQYF. The DNA of the CDR3 is TGTGCCAGCGGTGGTTTCGGGGTGCCCCCAGATACGCAGTATTTT.

The rearrangement joins TRBV5-5 to TRBJ2-5; 10 nucleotides match TRBD2. The germline gives CDR1 SGHKS, CDR2 YYEKEE (reference sequence). V lost 4 bases to trimming and J lost 7 bases; unmatched junction nucleotides: 10. The CDR3 has 15 amino acids. The CDR3 DNA follows: TGTGCCAGCAGCGCGGGGCTAGCGGGAGACGGGACCCAGTACTTC. Protein sequence: CASSAGLAGDGTQYF.

The V call is TRBV19, the J call TRBJ2-1; the match to TRBD1 covers 10 bases. J lost 8 bases, V lost 3 bases, and 10 bases had no gene match. CDR1 LNHDA and CDR2 SQIVND come from the germline V gene (reference sequence). This CDR3 has 16 residues. CDR3 DNA sequence: TGTGCCAGTAGTATGGACGGGACAGGGGTGAGGGATGAGCAGTTCTTC. This gives the protein CASSMDGTGVRDEQFF.

In its sample, this clone was seen a few times. The rearrangement links TRBV15 to TRBJ1-5; D remains ambiguous. Trimming pared 2 bases from V and 2 bases from J, leaving 10 bases between. Germline V gene data show CDR1 as LNHNV and CDR2 as YYDKDF (reference sequence). The CDR3 spans 15 residues. The CDR3 DNA follows: TGTGCCACCAGCAGAACTCCGGAGGGCAATCAGCCCCAGCATTTT. Translating gives CATSRTPEGNQPQHF.

The chain is built from TRBV4-2 and TRBJ2-1; 8 positions agree with TRBD2. With V trimmed by 8 bases and J by 7 bases, 13 bases remained unmatched. Looked up from germline, CDR1 is LGHNA and CDR2 is YNFKEQ. The CDR3 extends over 15 amino acids. The CDR3 loop reads CASRTLAGPGNEQFF. The CDR3 nucleotides read TGTGCCAGCCGAACCTTAGCGGGACCGGGTAATGAGCAGTTCTTC.

The chain is built from TRBV9 and TRBJ2-6; D may be TRBD2 (5 bases). The CDR3 extends over 15 amino acids. CDR1 is SGDLS, CDR2 YYNGEE, per germline. V gave up 1 base and J gave up 3 bases, with 8 bases separating them. CDR3 nucleotides: TGTGCCAGCAGCGTATTTCGGGGTGGGGCCAACGTCCTGACTTTC. Its protein is CASSVFRGGANVLTF.

This clone was detected only once. The chain has TRBV7-8 and TRBJ1-1; tentatively, D is TRBD1 (5 bases). This CDR3 is 14 amino acids long. The V and J ends lost 5 bases and 4 bases respectively, with 14 bases between them. Germline-derived CDR1 and CDR2 are SGHVS and FQNEAQ. CDR3 nucleotides: TGTGCCAGCAGCCCGCCGGGGGGGGTCACTGAAGCTTTCTTT. As protein: CASSPPGGVTEAFF.

The gene calls are TRBV5-1 and TRBJ1-1; D possibly corresponds to TRBD1 (5 bases). V was shortened by 3 bases and J by 8 bases, with 14 bases between the two germline ends. This CDR3 has 13 amino acids. Germline CDR1 reads SGHRS; CDR2 reads YFSETQ. CDR3 in DNA: TGCGCCAGCAGCTCCGGGACGCAACAAGAAGCTTTCTTT. Protein product: CASSSGTQQEAFF.

The chain employs TRBV7-9 and TRBJ2-3; unclear D gene. This CDR3 has 14 amino acids. CDR1 and CDR2 (germline): SEHNR, FQNEAQ (reference sequence). V lost 5 bases to trimming and J lost 1 base, with 10 bases between them. Written as DNA, the CDR3 is TGTGCCAGCAGCCCTCCCCGGGGCACAGATACGCAGTATTTT. Translated: CASSPPRGTDTQYF.

The chain couples TRBV6-1 to TRBJ1-2, with TRBD1 matching over 7 bases. The germline gives CDR1 MNHNS, CDR2 SASEGT. J was trimmed by 2 bases and V by 4 bases; bases with no gene match: 4. This CDR3 is built from 14 residues. The CDR3 nucleotides read TGTGCCAGCAGTGTCGACAGGGAGAACTATGGCTACACCTTC. This gives the protein CASSVDRENYGYTF.

The chain links TRBV14 to TRBJ1-2; D unclear. There are 14 residues in the CDR3. Between the trimmed V and J ends, which lost 3 bases and 4 bases, there was a span of 12 bases. The V gene's germline CDR1 is SGHDN and CDR2 FVKESK. CDR3 protein: CASSQNVGTYGYTF. The DNA for the CDR3 is TGTGCCAGCAGCCAGAACGTGGGCACCTATGGCTACACCTTC.

V and J are TRBV5-4 and TRBJ1-2, with 9 positions matching TRBD1. CDR3 size: 19 residues. V lost 3 bases to trimming and J lost 4 bases; unmatched junction nucleotides: 19. Germline V gene lookup returns CDR1 SGHNT and CDR2 YYREEE (reference sequence). CDR3 bases: TGTGCCAGCAGCTCCGGGACAGGGACAAGGGAGGCCCCAGTCTATGGCTACACCTTC. Translation: CASSSGTGTREAPVYGYTF.

This clone was found once. The rearrangement links TRBV27 to TRBJ1-1; possible D gene TRBD1, 6 bases. Germline CDR1 is MNHEY and CDR2 is SMNVEV (reference sequence). V gave up 0 bases and J gave up 4 bases, with 15 bases separating them. CDR3 length: 16 amino acids. The CDR3 sequence: CASSLSGGAYGTEAFF. The DNA for the CDR3 is TGTGCCAGCAGTTTATCCGGGGGCGCTTACGGCACTGAAGCTTTCTTT.

This sequence joins TRBV20-1 and TRBJ2-7; either TRBD1 or TRBD2 may supply D (5 bases each). V was pared by 2 bases and J by 7 bases, with 9 bases between. Per the germline V gene, CDR1 is DFQATT and CDR2 is SNEGSKA (reference sequence). The CDR3 has 11 residues. This CDR3 is CSARQWGEQYF. The CDR3 region has the DNA TGCAGTGCTAGACAATGGGGGGAGCAGTACTTC.

The rearrangement links TRBV13 to TRBJ1-3; the match to TRBD1 covers 8 bases. Germline CDR1 is PRHDT and CDR2 is FYEKMQ (reference sequence). The CDR3 contains 18 residues. V shed 4 bases and J 4 bases; nucleotides not matched to a gene: 15. CDR3 nucleotides: TGTGCCAGCAGCTCTTCGTTGGTGTTTGGACAGGGAGGAAACACCATATATTTT. The encoded protein is CASSSSLVFGQGGNTIYF.

V gene TRBV7-3 combines with J gene TRBJ1-2; D perhaps matches TRBD1 (5 bases). The CDR3 contains 14 residues. Trimming shortened V by 4 bases and J by 8 bases, and 17 bases separated the two germline ends. Germline V CDR1 and CDR2: SGHTA, FQGTGA. This CDR3 reads CASSYGTASGGYTF. DNA of the CDR3: TGTGCCAGCAGCTATGGGACCGCCTCTGGGGGCTACACCTTC.

The chain combines TRBV9 with TRBJ2-1; no definite D call. V lost 0 bases and J lost 5, with 9 bases in between. Germline lookup yields CDR1 SGDLS and CDR2 YYNGEE. This CDR3 is 14 amino acids long. CDR3 nucleotide sequence: TGTGCCAGCAGCGTAGTGACTTCCCACAATGAGCAGTTCTTC. Its protein is CASSVVTSHNEQFF.

In its sample, this clone ranks as medium-sized (0.01 to 0.1%). The J gene is TRBJ1-2, the V gene TRBV2; possibly TRBD1 for D (5 bases). The CDR3 extends over 11 amino acids. With 6 bases removed from V and 5 bases from J, the gap between germline ends came to 7 bases. Germline V gene data show CDR1 as SNHLY and CDR2 as FYNNEI. The CDR3 nucleotides are TGTGCCAGCAGGGGGGAGTATGGCTACACCTTC. Its protein product is CASRGEYGYTF. The whole variable domain, filled in from reference TRBV2 and TRBJ1-2, reads EPEVTQTPSHQVTQMGQEVILRCVPISNHLYFYWYRQILGQKVEFLVSFYNNEISEKSEIFDDQFSVERPDGSNFTLKIRSTKLEDSAMYFCASRGEYGYTFGSGTRLTVV.

This clone has only one observation. The rearrangement links TRBV6-1 to TRBJ1-5; D is undetermined. Germline assignment: CDR1 MNHNS and CDR2 SASEGT. This CDR3 has 18 amino acids. The V and J ends lost 2 bases and 0 bases respectively, with 17 bases between them. CDR3 residues: CASSEWELVRDSNQPQHF. The CDR3 DNA reads TGTGCCAGCAGTGAATGGGAATTGGTACGGGATAGCAATCAGCCCCAGCATTTT.

This chain connects TRBV27 to TRBJ2-7; D gene uncertain. V lost 6 bases, J lost 7 bases, and 16 bases lay in between. CDR1 and CDR2 (germline): MNHEY, SMNVEV (reference sequence). The CDR3 loop spans 13 amino acids. Here the CDR3 DNA reads TGTGCCAGCAGCCTGGCCCCACTAAAGGAGCAGTACTTC. Amino acids: CASSLAPLKEQYF.

This clone has more than one count but fewer than ten. This chain uses TRBV9 with TRBJ2-2, with D unclear. The germline gives CDR1 SGDLS, CDR2 YYNGEE. This CDR3 is built from 13 residues. The ends were cut back, 3 bases at V and 4 bases at J, with 7 bases in the middle. The DNA of the CDR3 is TGTGCCAGCAGCGGGATCGGCACCGGGGAGCTGTTTTTT. It yields the protein CASSGIGTGELFF.

This clone was counted between two and nine times. The chain couples TRBV14 to TRBJ1-2, with 8 bases that match TRBD1. The CDR3 is 14 residues long. With V trimmed by 1 base and J by 8 bases, 6 bases remained unmatched. Germline CDR1 and CDR2: SGHDN and FVKESK. This CDR3 is CASSQGRQGLGYTF. In DNA form, the CDR3 reads TGTGCCAGCAGCCAAGGACGACAGGGGCTCGGCTACACCTTC.